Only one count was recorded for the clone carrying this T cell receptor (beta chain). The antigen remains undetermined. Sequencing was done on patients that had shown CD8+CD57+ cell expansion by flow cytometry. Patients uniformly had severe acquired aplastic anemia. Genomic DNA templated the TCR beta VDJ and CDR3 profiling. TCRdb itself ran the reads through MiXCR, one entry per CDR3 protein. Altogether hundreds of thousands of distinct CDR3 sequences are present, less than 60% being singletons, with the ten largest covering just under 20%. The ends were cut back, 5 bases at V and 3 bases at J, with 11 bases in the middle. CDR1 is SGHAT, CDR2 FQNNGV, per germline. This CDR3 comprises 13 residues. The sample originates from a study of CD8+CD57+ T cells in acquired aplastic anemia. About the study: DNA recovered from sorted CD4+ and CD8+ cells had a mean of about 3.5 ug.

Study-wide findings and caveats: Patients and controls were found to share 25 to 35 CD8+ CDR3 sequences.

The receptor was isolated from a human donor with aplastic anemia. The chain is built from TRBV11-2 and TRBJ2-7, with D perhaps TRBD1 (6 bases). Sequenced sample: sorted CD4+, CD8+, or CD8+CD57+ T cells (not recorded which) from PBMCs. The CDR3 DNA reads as TGTGCCAGCAGCGTGGGCAGGGGCTACGAGCAGTACTTC. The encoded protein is CASSVGRGYEQYF.